One and the same sample provided the 14 T cell receptor beta chains below, sequenced in a study of T cells in Graves' hyperthyroidism and ophthalmopathy. TCR beta CDR3 sequences were amplified from RNA transcripts. The TCR CDR3 first-round RT-PCR relied on the HTBI primer set. TCRdb reprocessed the multiplex PCR reads via MiXCR and lists one record per CDR3 protein. The sample consists of around 420,000 distinct CDR3 sequences, around 16% of them appearing once. The sample taken for sequencing was blood. All receptors derive from a woman aged 18-29 years with Graves' hyperthyroidism.

This clonotype was picked up a small number of times. The chain has TRBV15 and TRBJ2-5; D not certain. This CDR3 region has 13 residues. CDR1 is LNHNV, CDR2 YYDKDF, per germline (reference sequence). Trimming stripped 5 bases from V and 2 bases from J, with 9 bases between. The CDR3 DNA sequence: TGTGCCACCAGCGGAAAGGGACAAGAGACCCAGTACTTC. Translating it yields CATSGKGQETQYF.

This clonotype appeared a few times. J is TRBJ1-2 and V is TRBV6-2 or TRBV6-3; D ambiguous. CDR3 size: 12 residues. CDR1 and CDR2 from the germline V gene are MNHEY and SVGEGT. The V end lost 6 bases, the J end lost 4 bases, and 9 bases lay between the germline ends. CDR3 loop: CASSSWSYGYTF. Written as DNA, the CDR3 is TGTGCCAGCAGCAGCTGGTCCTATGGCTACACCTTC.

This clonotype showed up many times. This chain connects TRBV7-9 to TRBJ1-1; D gene uncertain. The V gene lost 6 bases and the J gene lost 2 bases, with 13 bases spanning the gap. Germline loops: CDR1 SEHNR, CDR2 FQNEAQ (reference sequence). This CDR3 is built from 14 residues. CDR3 region: CASSRAAFNTEAFF. CDR3 DNA sequence: TGTGCCAGCAGTCGGGCCGCCTTCAACACTGAAGCTTTCTTT.

This clonotype was detected only a few times. The chain joins TRBV15 to TRBJ2-2; 8 positions match TRBD1. Germline lookup yields CDR1 LNHNV and CDR2 YYDKDF (reference sequence). This CDR3 has 16 amino acids. V was clipped by 0 bases and J by 4 bases; unmatched bases: 4. The CDR3 sequence: CATSREDRAGTGELFF. The DNA for the CDR3 is TGTGCCACCAGCAGAGAGGACAGGGCGGGCACCGGGGAGCTGTTTTTT.

This clonotype appeared many times. The chain combines TRBV7-9 with TRBJ2-5, with D possibly matching TRBD2 (6 bases). This CDR3 spans 15 amino acids. The V and J ends lost 5 bases and 2 bases respectively, with 15 bases between them. Germline V gene lookup returns CDR1 SEHNR and CDR2 FQNEAQ (reference sequence). The CDR3 spells CASSPIWGEQETQYF. In DNA form, the CDR3 reads TGTGCCAGCAGCCCGATCTGGGGGGAACAAGAGACCCAGTACTTC.

With respect to this clonotype: A much larger clone differs by one base, so this may be a read error. V and J are TRBV7-2 and TRBJ2-6; D could derive from TRBD1 or TRBD2 (6 bases each). Germline loops: CDR1 SGHTA, CDR2 FQGNSA. The CDR3 spans 15 residues. The CDR3 DNA reads as TGTGCCAGCAGCTCCGGTGTTTCGGGGGCCAACGTCCCGACTTTC. This codes for CASSSGVSGANVPTF. The complete variable domain, with remaining parts taken from reference TRBV7-2 and TRBJ2-6, reads GAGVSQSPSNKVTEKGKDVELRCDPISGHTALYWYRQSLGQGLEFLIYFQGNSAPDKSGLPSDRFSAERTGGSVSTLTIQRTQQEDSAVYLCASSSGVSGANVPTFGAGSRLTVL.

Notes on this clonotype: This could be a read error, since a much larger clone is one nucleotide away. Because the CDR3 is missing its conserved closing phenylalanine or tryptophan, this is likely a read error. V gene TRBV20-1 combines with J gene TRBJ1-4; D remains ambiguous. Germline loops: CDR1 DFQATT, CDR2 SNEGSKA (reference sequence). Trimming stripped 7 bases from V and 0 bases from J, with 3 bases between. The CDR3 sequence is 11 residues long. The CDR3 DNA sequence: TGCAGTGGGGCAACTAATGAAAAACTGTTTTCT. Encoded protein: CSGATNEKLFS.

This clonotype has at least ten counts. This chain uses TRBV28 with TRBJ1-5; D unclear. Trimming took 3 bases from V and 4 from J, leaving 16 bases between them. CDR1 is MDHEN and CDR2 is SYDVKM in the germline V gene. This CDR3 region has 16 residues. In DNA form, the CDR3 reads TGTGCCAGCAGTTTTCGTCGGACGGGAGGGAATCAGCCCCAGCATTTT. It codes for CASSFRRTGGNQPQHF.

This clonotype was seen ten or more times. The chain couples TRBV7-8 to TRBJ2-1; D possibly corresponds to TRBD2 (6 bases). V gave up 1 base and J gave up 8 bases, with 18 bases separating them. This CDR3 spans 16 amino acids. CDR1 is SGHVS, CDR2 FQNEAQ, per germline. CDR3 residues: CASSLVLLRELDEQFF. CDR3 nucleotides: TGTGCCAGCAGCTTAGTTCTTCTCCGGGAGTTGGATGAGCAGTTCTTC. The whole variable domain, filled in from reference TRBV7-8 and TRBJ2-1, reads GAGVSQSPRYKVAKRGQDVALRCDPISGHVSLFWYQQALGQGPEFLTYFQNEAQLDKSGLPSDRFFAERPEGSVSTLKIQRTQQEDSAVYLCASSLVLLRELDEQFFGPGTRLTVL.

This clonotype was picked up a small number of times. A read error may be the cause here, since a much bigger clone is one base away. The chain employs TRBV3-1 and TRBJ2-5; TRBD2 aligns across 10 bases. Germline V gives CDR1 LGHDT, CDR2 YNNKEL (reference sequence). CDR3 size: 17 residues. The CDR3 is CASNQGLAERYQETQYF. The CDR3 DNA sequence: TGTGCCAGCAACCAAGGACTAGCGGAGCGGTACCAAGAGACCCAGTACTTC.

This clonotype showed up many times. The chain links TRBV7-8 to TRBJ2-3, with 12 bases lining up with TRBD2. Germline V gives CDR1 SGHVS, CDR2 FQNEAQ. V shed 3 bases and J 5 bases; nucleotides not matched to a gene: 3. This CDR3 has 15 residues. The chain's CDR3 is CASSLTSGGGDTQYF. CDR3 DNA: TGTGCCAGCAGCTTGACTAGCGGGGGTGGAGATACGCAGTATTTT.

The chain links TRBV28 to TRBJ1-5; 7 bases agree with TRBD1. CDR1 is MDHEN, CDR2 SYDVKM, per germline. The ends lost 5 bases at V and 6 bases at J; junction bases unmatched: 7. This CDR3 comprises 14 residues. This CDR3 reads CASSATGRRQPQHF. DNA for the CDR3: TGTGCCAGCAGTGCGACAGGGAGGCGTCAGCCCCAGCATTTT.

Many counts were recorded for this clonotype. The chain is built from TRBV12-3 or TRBV12-4 and TRBJ1-3; D unclear. With 6 bases removed from V and 4 bases from J, the gap between germline ends came to 16 bases. CDR3 size: 15 residues. The CDR3 sequence is CASSLTVNLGNTIYF. As DNA, the CDR3 is TGTGCCAGCAGCCTAACCGTCAACTTAGGAAACACCATATATTTT.

This clonotype was observed a handful of times. The chain recombines TRBV29-1 with TRBJ1-4; unclear D gene. Trimming took off 2 bases at V and 5 bases at J, with 6 bases between the two ends. The CDR3 spans 12 residues. CDR1 and CDR2 from the germline V gene are SQVTM and ANQGSEA. CDR3 coding DNA: TGCAGCGTTGAACGGGAGAATGAAAAACTGTTTTTT. It yields the protein CSVERENEKLFF.